The present TCR beta chain was sequenced within a study of response to subunit inactivated influenza vaccine (dated 2018 in TCRdb). For the study in its entirety: Deep quantitative profiling of the T cell receptor repertoire was used in the study to follow responses to a trivalent subunit inactivated influenza vaccine.

From V the trimming removes 7 bases and from J it removes 14 bases, while the gene matches leave 13 bases of the junction unaccounted for. The CDR3 runs 15 residues from the cysteine to the phenylalanine. CDR3 DNA only is kept here, 45 bases in frame from base 1. CDR1 is given as MNHNS and CDR2 as SASEGT, both from the germline V gene. The research as a whole found: The authors suggested that each seasonal influenza vaccination may recruit only a limited number of new T cells.

Libraries were built with RT-PCR. The instrument given in TCRdb is Illumina HiSeq 2500. The public reads were reanalyzed by TCRdb: fastp trimming at Q25, MiXCR alignment, in-frame beta chains only. Merged by CDR3 protein, the rows form single entries marked with the most common genes and DNA. Here the sample has more than 450,000 distinct CDR3 sequences; 7.6% occur a single time. The top ten constitute around 13% of the sample. This clonotype has more than one count but fewer than ten. Its antigen is currently not known. No base-level quality is on record; no much larger clone is a single base apart. The chain uses TRBV6-1 and TRBJ2-1; TRBD2 fits 14 bases in the junction. The TCR originated in a man between 50 and 70 years old who received an inactivated influenza vaccine. Donor details come from another sample of the same person, matched by shared clones. The sequencing used PBMCs from blood, collected less than 30 months after vaccination. The CDR3 region has the sequence CASTPGTSGSPREFF. The DNA is TGTGCCAGCACCCCAGGGACTAGCGGGAGTCCGCGGGAGTTCTTC.